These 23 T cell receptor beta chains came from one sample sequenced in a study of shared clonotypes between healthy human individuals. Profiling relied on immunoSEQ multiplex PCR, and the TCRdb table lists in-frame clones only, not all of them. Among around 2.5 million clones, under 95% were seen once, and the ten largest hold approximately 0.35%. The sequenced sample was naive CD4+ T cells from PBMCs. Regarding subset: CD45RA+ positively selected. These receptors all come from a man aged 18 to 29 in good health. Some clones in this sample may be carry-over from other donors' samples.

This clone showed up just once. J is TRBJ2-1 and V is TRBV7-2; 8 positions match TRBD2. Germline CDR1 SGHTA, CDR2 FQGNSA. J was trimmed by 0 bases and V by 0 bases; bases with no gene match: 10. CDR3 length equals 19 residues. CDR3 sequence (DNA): TGTGCCAGCAGCTTAGCGCGCGGGGCGGGAGGTAGCTCCTACAATGAGCAGTTCTTC. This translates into CASSLARGAGGSSYNEQFF. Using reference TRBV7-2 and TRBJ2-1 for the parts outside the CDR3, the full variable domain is GAGVSQSPSNKVTEKGKDVELRCDPISGHTALYWYRQSLGQGLEFLIYFQGNSAPDKSGLPSDRFSAERTGGSVSTLTIQRTQQEDSAVYLCASSLARGAGGSSYNEQFFGPGTRLTVL.

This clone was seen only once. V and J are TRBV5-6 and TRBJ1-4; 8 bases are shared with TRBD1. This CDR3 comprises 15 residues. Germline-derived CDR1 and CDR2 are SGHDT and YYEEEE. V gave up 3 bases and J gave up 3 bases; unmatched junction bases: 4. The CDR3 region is CASSSAQGANEKLFF. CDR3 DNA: TGTGCCAGCAGCTCAGCACAGGGGGCTAATGAAAAACTGTTTTTT.

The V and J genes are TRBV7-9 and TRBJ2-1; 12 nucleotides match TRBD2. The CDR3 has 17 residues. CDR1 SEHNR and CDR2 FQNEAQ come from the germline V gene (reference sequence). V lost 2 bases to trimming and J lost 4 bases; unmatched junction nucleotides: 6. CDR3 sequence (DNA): TGTGCCAGCAGCTTATTGACTAGCGGGAGTAGGTACAATGAGCAGTTCTTC. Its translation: CASSLLTSGSRYNEQFF.

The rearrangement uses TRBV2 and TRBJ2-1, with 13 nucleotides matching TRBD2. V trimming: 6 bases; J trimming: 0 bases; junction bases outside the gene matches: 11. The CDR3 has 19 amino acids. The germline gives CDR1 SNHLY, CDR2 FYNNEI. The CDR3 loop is CASRGVTGLAGYSYNEQFF. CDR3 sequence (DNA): TGTGCCAGCAGGGGGGTGACGGGACTAGCGGGATACTCCTACAATGAGCAGTTCTTC.

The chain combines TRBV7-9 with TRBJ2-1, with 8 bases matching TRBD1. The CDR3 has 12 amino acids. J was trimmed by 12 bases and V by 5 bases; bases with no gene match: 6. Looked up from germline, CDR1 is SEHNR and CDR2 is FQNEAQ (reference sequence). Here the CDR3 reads CASSRPGGAQFF. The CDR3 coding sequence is TGTGCCAGCAGCAGACCAGGGGGCGCGCAGTTCTTC.

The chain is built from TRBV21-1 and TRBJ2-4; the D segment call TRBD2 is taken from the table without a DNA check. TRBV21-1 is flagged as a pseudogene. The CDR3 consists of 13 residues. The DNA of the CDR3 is TGTGCCAGCAGTCGGGACTTTACGAACATTCAGTACTTC. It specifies CASSRDFTNIQYF.

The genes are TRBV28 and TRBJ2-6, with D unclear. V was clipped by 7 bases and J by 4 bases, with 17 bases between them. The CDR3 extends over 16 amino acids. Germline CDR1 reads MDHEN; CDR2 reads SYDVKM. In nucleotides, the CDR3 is TGTGCCAGCACGCTGAGTCGGGCGCGAGGGGCCAACGTCCTGACTTTC. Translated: CASTLSRARGANVLTF.

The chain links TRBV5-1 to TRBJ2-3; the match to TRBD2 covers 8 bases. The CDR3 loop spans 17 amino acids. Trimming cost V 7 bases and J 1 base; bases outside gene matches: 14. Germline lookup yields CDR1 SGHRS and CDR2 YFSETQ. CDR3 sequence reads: CASSKAGVTRGTDTQYF. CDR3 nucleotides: TGCGCCAGCTCAAAAGCGGGAGTTACTCGAGGCACAGATACGCAGTATTTT.

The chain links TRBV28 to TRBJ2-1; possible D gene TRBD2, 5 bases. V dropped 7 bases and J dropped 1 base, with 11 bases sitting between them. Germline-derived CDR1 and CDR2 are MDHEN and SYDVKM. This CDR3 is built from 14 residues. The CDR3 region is CASIPGGSYNEQFF. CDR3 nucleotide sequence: TGTGCCAGCATTCCGGGCGGGTCCTACAATGAGCAGTTCTTC.

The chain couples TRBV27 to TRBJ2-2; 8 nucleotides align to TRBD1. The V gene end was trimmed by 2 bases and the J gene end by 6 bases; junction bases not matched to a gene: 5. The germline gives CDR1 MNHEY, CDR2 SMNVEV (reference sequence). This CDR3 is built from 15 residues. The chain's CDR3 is CASSLRTGTSGELFF. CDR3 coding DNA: TGTGCCAGCAGTTTACGGACAGGGACATCCGGGGAGCTGTTTTTT.

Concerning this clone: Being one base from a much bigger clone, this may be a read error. The CDR3 spells CASSFKDTQYF. Written as DNA, the CDR3 is TGTGCCAGCAGCTTCAAAGATACGCAGTATTTT. The chain is built from TRBV7-9 and TRBJ2-3; D is undetermined. CDR1 SEHNR and CDR2 FQNEAQ come from the germline V gene (reference sequence). V lost 3 bases and J lost 5, with 3 bases in between. The CDR3 length is 11 residues.

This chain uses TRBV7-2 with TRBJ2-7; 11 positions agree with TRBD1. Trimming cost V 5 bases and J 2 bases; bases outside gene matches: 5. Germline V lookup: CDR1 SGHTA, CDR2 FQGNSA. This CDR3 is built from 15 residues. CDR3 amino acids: CASSRRTGGTYEQYF. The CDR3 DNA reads TGTGCCAGCAGCCGCCGGACAGGGGGCACCTACGAGCAGTACTTC.

CDR3 coding DNA: TGTGCCAGCAGCTCCCGACTAGCGGGAGGAATCGGGGAGCTGTTTTTT. The encoded protein is CASSSRLAGGIGELFF. The chain couples TRBV7-2 to TRBJ2-2; TRBD2 matches 13 bases. Unmatched junction bases numbered 6, after V lost 4 bases and J lost 7 bases. Germline assignment: CDR1 SGHTA and CDR2 FQGNSA. This CDR3 spans 16 amino acids.

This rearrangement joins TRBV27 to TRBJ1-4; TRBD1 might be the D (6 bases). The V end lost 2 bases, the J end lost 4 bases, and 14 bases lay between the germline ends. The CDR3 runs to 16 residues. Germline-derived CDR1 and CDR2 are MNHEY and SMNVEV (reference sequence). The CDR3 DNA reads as TGTGCCAGCAGTTTACTCGGGGGGCATCTTAATGAAAAACTGTTTTTT. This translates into CASSLLGGHLNEKLFF.

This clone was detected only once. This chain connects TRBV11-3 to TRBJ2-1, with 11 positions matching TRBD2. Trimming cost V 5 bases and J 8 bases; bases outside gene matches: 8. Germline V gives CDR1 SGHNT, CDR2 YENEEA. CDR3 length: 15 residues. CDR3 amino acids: CASSLGTSGNDEQFF. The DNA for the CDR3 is TGTGCCAGCAGCCTGGGGACTAGCGGAAACGATGAGCAGTTCTTC. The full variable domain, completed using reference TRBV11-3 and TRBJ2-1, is EAGVVQSPRYKIIEKKQPVAFWCNPISGHNTLYWYLQNLGQGPELLIRYENEEAVDDSQLPKDRFSAERLKGVDSTLKIQPAELGDSAVYLCASSLGTSGNDEQFFGPGTRLTVL.

The CDR3 protein is CASSPVPSGKADTQYF. CDR3 nucleotides: TGTGCCAGCTCACCAGTCCCTAGCGGGAAAGCAGATACGCAGTATTTT. V is TRBV18 and J is TRBJ2-3; 9 nucleotides line up with TRBD2. V trimming: 2 bases; J trimming: 4 bases; junction bases outside the gene matches: 7. Germline CDR1 is KGHSH and CDR2 is LQKENI. The length of the CDR3 is 16 residues.

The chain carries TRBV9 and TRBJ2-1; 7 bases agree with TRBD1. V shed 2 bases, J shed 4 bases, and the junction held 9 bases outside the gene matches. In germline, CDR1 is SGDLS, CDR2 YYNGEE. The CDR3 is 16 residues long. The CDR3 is CASSVRQGFQYNEQFF. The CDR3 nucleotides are TGTGCCAGCAGCGTCAGACAGGGTTTCCAATACAATGAGCAGTTCTTC. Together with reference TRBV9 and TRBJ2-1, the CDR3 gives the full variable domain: DSGVTQTPKHLITATGQRVTLRCSPRSGDLSVYWYQQSLDQGLQFLIQYYNGEERAKGNILERFSAQQFPDLHSELNLSSLELGDSALYFCASSVRQGFQYNEQFFGPGTRLTVL.

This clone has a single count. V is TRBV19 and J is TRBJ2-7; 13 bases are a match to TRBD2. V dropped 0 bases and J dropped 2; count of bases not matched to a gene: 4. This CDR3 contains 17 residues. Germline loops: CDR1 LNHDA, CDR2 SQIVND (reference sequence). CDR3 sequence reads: CASSIDNGLAGAYEQYF. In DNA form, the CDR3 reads TGTGCCAGTAGTATAGATAACGGACTAGCGGGAGCCTACGAGCAGTACTTC.

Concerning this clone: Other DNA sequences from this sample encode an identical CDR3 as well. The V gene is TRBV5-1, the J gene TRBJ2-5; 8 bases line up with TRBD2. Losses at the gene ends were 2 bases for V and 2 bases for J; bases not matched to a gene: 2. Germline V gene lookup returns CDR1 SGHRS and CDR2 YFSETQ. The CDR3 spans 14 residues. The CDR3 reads CASSLLADQETQYF. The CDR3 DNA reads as TGCGCCAGCAGCTTACTAGCGGATCAAGAGACCCAGTACTTC. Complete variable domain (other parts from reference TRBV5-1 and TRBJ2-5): KAGVTQTPRYLIKTRGQQVTLSCSPISGHRSVSWYQQTPGQGLQFLFEYFSETQRNKGNFPGRFSGRQFSNSRSEMNVSTLELGDSALYLCASSLLADQETQYFGPGTRLLVL.

The CDR3 DNA is TGTGCCAGCAGCGCCCACCGGGCAGGCTATGGCTACACCTTC. Translation gives CASSAHRAGYGYTF. V and J are TRBV9 and TRBJ1-2; unclear D gene. Germline assignment: CDR1 SGDLS and CDR2 YYNGEE. The V end lost 3 bases, the J end lost 4 bases, and 13 bases lay between the germline ends. The CDR3 spans 14 residues.

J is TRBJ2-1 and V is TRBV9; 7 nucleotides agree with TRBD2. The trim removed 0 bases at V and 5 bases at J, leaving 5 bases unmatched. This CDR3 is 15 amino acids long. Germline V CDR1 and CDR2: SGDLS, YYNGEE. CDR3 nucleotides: TGTGCCAGCAGCGTAGGACTAGCCCATCACAATGAGCAGTTCTTC. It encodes CASSVGLAHHNEQFF.

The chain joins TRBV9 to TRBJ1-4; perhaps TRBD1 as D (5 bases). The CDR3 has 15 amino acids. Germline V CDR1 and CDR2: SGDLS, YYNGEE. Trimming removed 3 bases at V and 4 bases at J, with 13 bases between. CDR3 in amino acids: CASSAKGAGNEKLFF. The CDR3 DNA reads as TGTGCCAGCAGCGCCAAAGGGGCCGGTAATGAAAAACTGTTTTTT.

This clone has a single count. This chain's CDR3 is CAWTSRGNQPQHF. The CDR3 DNA is TGTGCCTGGACTAGCAGGGGGAATCAGCCCCAGCATTTT. This chain uses TRBV30 with TRBJ1-5, with 7 bases that match TRBD1. This CDR3 region has 13 residues. The V and J ends lost 4 bases and 4 bases, in that order; junction bases with no gene match: 4. Germline V gene sequence: CDR1 GTSNPN, CDR2 SVGIG (reference sequence). The full variable domain, with the rest looked up from reference TRBV30 and TRBJ1-5, is SQTIHQWPATLVQPVGSPLSLECTVEGTSNPNLYWYRQAAGRGLQLLFYSVGIGQISSEVPQNLSASRPQDRQFILSSKKLLLSDSGFYLCAWTSRGNQPQHFGDGTRLSIL.